This T cell receptor (beta chain) was sequenced in a study of T-cell memory formation after mild COVID-19. This clonotype has just a few counts. Its antigen remains unknown. In germline, CDR1 is MRHNA, CDR2 SNTAGT. Trimming cost V 3 bases and J 12 bases, with 12 bases left between them. The CDR3 is made up of 12 amino acids. Study-level points and caveats: There was a balanced CD4/CD8 profile in clones contracting day 15 to 85, and later expanders leaned CD4+.

MiXCR was run by TCRdb on the 5' RACE reads, yielding one entry per CDR3 protein. The table has about 350,000 distinct CDR3 sequences, more than 20% seen once. The sequencing input was PBMCs or a T cell subset sorted from them (not recorded which). The chain carries TRBV6-4 and TRBJ2-1; TRBD2 is a possible D gene (6 bases). The clonotype comes from a man younger than 35 who had mild COVID-19 (a few samples of this study predate the infection). Cell type and time point are not known. CDR3 protein: CASSETRHRQFF. CDR3 nucleotides: TGTGCCAGCAGTGAGACTAGGCATAGGCAGTTCTTC.